This TCR beta chain originates from a study of T cells in Graves' hyperthyroidism and ophthalmopathy. General observations from the study: Ophthalmopathy, which appeared later, was predicted by the model a median around 6.9 months before onset.

V shed 2 bases and J shed 0 bases, with 9 bases lying between them. Germline values: CDR1 MRHNA, CDR2 SNTAGT. The CDR3 has 15 amino acids. In its sample, this clonotype was seen a few times. Its specificity is not known. Amplification targeted TCR beta CDR3 regions from RNA transcripts. The TCR CDR3 was amplified in a first-round RT-PCR using the HTBI primer set. A single record per CDR3 protein comes from TCRdb applying MiXCR to the multiplex PCR reads. The table records around 580,000 distinct CDR3 sequences, 15% to 20% of them present only once. The study enrolled patients aged 18 to 65 with newly diagnosed hyperthyroidism of under 2 months' duration.

The V call is TRBV6-4, the J call TRBJ2-3; D might be TRBD1 (5 bases). The receptor's source is a woman aged 18-30 years with Graves' hyperthyroidism. Material for sequencing was blood. The CDR3 sequence is CASSDDRYSTDTQYF. CDR3 bases: TGTGCCAGCAGTGACGACAGATATAGCACAGATACGCAGTATTTT.